The clone carrying this TCR beta chain was observed a few times. The sequenced template was cDNA made from the entire isolated RNA. Average reads for naive, central memory and regulatory T cell samples were about 3.57 million. Produced via immunoSEQ multiplex PCR; TCRdb's table is partial and in-frame only. The sample lists around 500,000 clones; approximately 10% were seen once. CD45RO/CCR7/CD25/CD127/CD95/CD27 sorting isolated CD4+ naive, central memory, regulatory and stem cell-like memory cells. This sample was included in a study of beta chain features in type 1 diabetes. Between the trimmed V and J ends, which lost 0 bases and 3 bases, there was a span of 10 bases. Germline-derived CDR1 and CDR2 are SGHDT and YYEEEE. The CDR3 runs to 15 residues.

V usage is TRBV5-6 and J usage is TRBJ2-1; D is possibly TRBD2 (5 bases). The receptor comes from a woman under 30 in good health. What was sequenced was naive CD4+ T cells from blood. The CDR3 reads CASSLVDYIYNEQFF. In DNA, the CDR3 is TGTGCCAGCAGCTTGGTTGACTACATCTACAATGAGCAGTTCTTC.